The sequence of this T cell receptor (beta chain) was determined in a study of T cell responses to AZD1222 COVID-19 vaccine. This clone was recorded once. Clones were read by immunoSEQ multiplex PCR, and TCRdb kept only the in-frame ones, dropping some. The sample has some 170,000 clones; approximately 90% are singletons. The ends lost 5 bases at V and 3 bases at J; junction bases unmatched: 8. The CDR3 covers 16 residues. Per the germline V gene, CDR1 is MNHEY and CDR2 is SVGEGT. The input for sequencing was peripheral blood, taken 28 days after the second AZD1222 dose. The sequence was obtained from an adult who received the AZD1222 COVID-19 vaccine. V is TRBV6-2 or TRBV6-3 and J is TRBJ1-5; 9 nucleotides agree with TRBD1. CDR3 residues: CASSDPGTGHNQPQHF. The CDR3 DNA follows: TGTGCCAGCAGTGACCCCGGGACAGGGCACAATCAGCCCCAGCATTTT.